The clone carrying this TCR beta chain was observed at least ten times. The library was made from cDNA and included unique molecular identifiers. TCRdb fed the PCR reads into MiXCR, producing one record per CDR3 protein. In the table there are under 200,000 distinct CDR3 sequences, around 34% of which are singletons. The sample originates from a study of post-analysis software for immune sequencing data. The source was blood, collected after autologous hematopoietic stem cell transplantation. This clonotype originated in a girl aged 5-17 years with multiple sclerosis.

The CDR3 sequence: CSARADSFGGGEQFF. For the CDR3, the DNA is TGCAGCGCCCGGGCGGACAGCTTTGGCGGAGGTGAGCAGTTCTTC. The chain carries TRBV29-1 and TRBJ2-1; possible D gene TRBD1, 6 bases. The ends were cut back, 7 bases at V and 9 bases at J, with 25 bases in the middle. Germline CDR1 and CDR2: SQVTM and ANQGSEA. The CDR3 loop spans 15 amino acids.